This T cell receptor beta chain emerged from a study of blood T cell repertoires in COVID-19. Overall study context: COVID-19 samples, acute and convalescent, were from the United States, Italy and Spain. The cDNA or gDNA used as material had been derived from T cells, B-cell-depleted T cells, or PBMCs.

This clone was seen more than once but under ten times. The authors' processing: The assay estimated nucleated cells by amplifying reference gene primers. The assay was immunoSEQ multiplex PCR, and TCRdb's table has in-frame clones only and misses some. V, J and clone size are those of that table, while D and trimming were read from the DNA. The sample records approximately 80,000 clones, around 69% being singletons. The clonotype was recovered from a man in his sixties or seventies with active or convalescent COVID-19. Material: peripheral blood.

For the CDR3, the DNA is TGCGCCAGCGCTTCTACAGGGAGCAATGAGCAGTTCTTC. It is translated as CASASTGSNEQFF. The chain employs TRBV5-1 and TRBJ2-1; the D gene is possibly TRBD1 (6 bases). Germline V CDR1 and CDR2: SGHRS, YFSETQ. V lost 7 bases and J lost 6, with 14 bases in between. This CDR3 contains 13 residues.